This TCR beta chain was retrieved from a study of T-cell reconstitution after alpha-beta-depleted transplantation in children. Trimming stripped 5 bases from V and 2 bases from J, with 18 bases between. The CDR3 runs 16 residues. It was with unique molecular identifiers that the TCRbeta library was prepared. TCRdb used MiXCR to reprocess the PCR reads, holding one entry per CDR3 protein. The data hold around 200,000 distinct CDR3 sequences, with 8% to 10% observed a single time. The source was PBMCs from the stem cell graft donor, collected from the stem cell graft. The V and J genes are TRBV12-3 or TRBV12-4 and TRBJ1-1, with D perhaps matching TRBD1 (5 bases). This TCR came from a human donor who donated a stem cell graft to a child with acute lymphoblastic leukemia. The CDR3 sequence is CASSPTVGSPNTEAFF. The CDR3, as DNA: TGTGCCAGCAGTCCGACAGTGGGGAGCCCAAACACTGAAGCTTTCTTT.